Detailed here is one T cell receptor (beta chain). What it binds is not known. This record comes from a study of cytomegalovirus exposure and HLA in healthy donors. Study-wide results and caveats: In terms of immune exposure information, only CMV serostatus was available.

The PCR was carried out with 60 Vbeta primers and 13 Jbeta primers. In the authors' workflow: About 80 million unique TCR beta chains, some 10 million of them shared, were counted by a later analysis. The data were produced by immunoSEQ multiplex PCR, yet TCRdb's version contains in-frame clones alone and is incomplete. V, J and clone size are taken as reported in that table, and D and trimming were inferred from the DNA itself. In the table there are 90,000 to 140,000 clones, 70% to 75% of which are singletons. This CDR3 region has 13 residues. The V gene lost 7 bases and the J gene lost 5 bases, with 15 bases spanning the gap. Germline V gene sequence: CDR1 LNHDA, CDR2 SQIVND (reference sequence).

Material: PBMCs. V and J are TRBV19 and TRBJ2-7; D remains ambiguous. This TCR came from a middle-aged man in good health and CMV-seronegative. The CDR3 bases are TGTGCCAGTAAATTTACTGATGACAACGAGCAGTACTTC. Protein sequence: CASKFTDDNEQYF.